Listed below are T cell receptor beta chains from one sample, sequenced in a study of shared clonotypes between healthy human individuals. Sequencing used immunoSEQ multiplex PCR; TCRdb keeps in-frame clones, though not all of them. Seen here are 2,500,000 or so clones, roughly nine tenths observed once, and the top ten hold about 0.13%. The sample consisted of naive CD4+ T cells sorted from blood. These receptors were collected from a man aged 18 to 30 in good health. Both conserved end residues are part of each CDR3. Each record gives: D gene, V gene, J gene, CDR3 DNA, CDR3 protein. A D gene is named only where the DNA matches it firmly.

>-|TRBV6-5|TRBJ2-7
TGTGCCAGCAGGGACTTCAGTAGCGAGCAGTACTTC
CASRDFSSEQYF
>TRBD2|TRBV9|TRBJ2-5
TGTGCCAGCATCCCCGGGACTAGTCCGGGGGAGACCCAGTACTTC
CASIPGTSPGETQYF
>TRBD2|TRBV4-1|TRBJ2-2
TGCGCCAGCGGGCAGGATACTAGCGGGGGCTGGGGCGGGGAGCTGTTTTTT
CASGQDTSGGWGGELFF
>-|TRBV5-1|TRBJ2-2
TGCGCCAGCAGCTTGACGAGACCGGCGGAACTGTTTTTT
CASSLTRPAELFF
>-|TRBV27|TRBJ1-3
TGTGCCAGCAGTTCCGTGATCTCTGGAAACACCATATATTTT
CASSSVISGNTIYF
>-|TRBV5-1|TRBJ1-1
TGCGCCAGCAGCTTGGGGGACGTTGATAAAGCTTTCTTT
CASSLGDVDKAFF
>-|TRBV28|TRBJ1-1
TGTGCCAGCAGTTCCGGACCAGTGAACACTGAAGCTTTCTTT
CASSSGPVNTEAFF
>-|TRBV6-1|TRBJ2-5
TGTGCCAGCAGTGTAGGCGGGACATTCCAAGAGACCCAGTACTTC
CASSVGGTFQETQYF
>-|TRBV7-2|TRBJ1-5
TGTGCCAGCAGCTTAGTAGGGCAAAACAATCAGCCCCAGCATTTT
CASSLVGQNNQPQHF
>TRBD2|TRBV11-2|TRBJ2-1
TGTGCCAGCAGCTCCTCATATAGCGGGAGTTTCCATGAGCAGTTCTTC
CASSSSYSGSFHEQFF
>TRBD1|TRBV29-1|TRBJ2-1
TGCAGCGTTCGGGACAGGGCAAGAAGCTCCTACAATGAGCAGTTCTTC
CSVRDRARSSYNEQFF
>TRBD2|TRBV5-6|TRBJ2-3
TGTGCCAGCAGCTTTCGGACTAGCGGGAGAGGGACAGATACGCAGTATTTT
CASSFRTSGRGTDTQYF
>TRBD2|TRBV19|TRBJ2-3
TGTGCCAGTAGTACACTAGCGGGGGATATGTATACGCAGTATTTT
CASSTLAGDMYTQYF